This TCR beta chain was sequenced during a study of cytomegalovirus exposure and HLA in healthy donors. Regarding the study as a whole: Presence/absence comparisons presumed near-even sequencing depth among donors.

Participants comprised healthy donors of bone marrow. To note about this clone: Its antigen is not known.

This CDR3 region has 16 residues. V dropped 1 base and J dropped 0 bases, with 12 bases sitting between them. Per the germline V gene, CDR1 is KGHSH and CDR2 is LQKENI. The PCR employed 60 Vbeta primers together with 13 Jbeta primers. This table comes from immunoSEQ multiplex PCR, and its TCRdb copy is limited to in-frame clones, with some not included. Counted here are some 140,000 clones, 65% to 75% occurring once; the ten biggest clones make up over 2.5%. This sequence was found in a man aged 18 to 30 in good health and CMV-seronegative. The chain couples TRBV18 to TRBJ1-1; possible D gene TRBD1, 5 bases. The specimen sequenced was PBMCs. The CDR3 here is CASSPLTGDLNTEAFF. The CDR3 DNA is TGTGCCAGCTCACCACTCACAGGTGACCTGAACACTGAAGCTTTCTTT.